In this sample, the clone carrying this T cell receptor (beta chain) turned up many times. The antigen remains undetermined. The data originate from a study of T cells in Graves' hyperthyroidism and ophthalmopathy. Amplified regions were TCR beta CDR3 sequences from RNA transcripts. The study used the HTBI primer set for a first-round RT-PCR of the TCR CDR3. TCRdb used MiXCR to reprocess the multiplex PCR reads, holding one entry per CDR3 protein. In the table there are about 570,000 distinct CDR3 sequences, about 14% of which are singletons. The study's findings and limits: Blood also held most thyroid clonotypes expanded beyond 0.001.

The clonotype originates from a woman aged 40-49 years with Graves' hyperthyroidism. Source material: blood.

The CDR3 sequence: CASSLFLQDTEAFF. In DNA, the CDR3 is TGCGCCAGCAGCTTGTTTCTGCAGGACACTGAAGCTTTCTTT. The genes are TRBV5-1 and TRBJ1-1; D gene uncertain. V was shortened by 1 base and J by 3 bases, with 10 bases between the two germline ends. The V gene's germline CDR1 is SGHRS and CDR2 YFSETQ. This CDR3 spans 14 amino acids.